This T cell receptor (beta chain) was captured by sequencing in a study of a mutant IDH1 vaccine in newly diagnosed glioma. The protocol was immunoSEQ multiplex PCR, while the TCRdb copy is restricted to in-frame clones and leaves out a portion. This table holds tens of thousands of clones, 60% to 80% found once. Time point meaning: week 47, end of study. Vaccinated patients received 300 ug of mutant IDH1 20-mer peptide per dose, with topical imiquimod. In regard to this clone: Its specificity is not known.

The CDR3 extends over 14 amino acids. Per the germline V gene, CDR1 is MNHEY and CDR2 is SVGAGI. V lost 1 base to trimming and J lost 3 bases, with 10 bases between them. The sequences come from PBMCs, collected from a glioma patient whose treatment included an IDH1 peptide vaccine. V is TRBV6-5 and J is TRBJ2-7, with a possible D match to TRBD2 (5 bases). The sequence derives from a man aged 50-59 years with glioma. DNA for the CDR3: TGTGCCAGCAGTTACTTCCCGGGGAACTACGAGCAGTACTTC. Amino acids: CASSYFPGNYEQYF.